The clone carrying this T cell receptor beta chain was seen a few times. One end of the junction does not line up with germline, which may come from a read error. The sample belongs to a study of T cells in Graves' hyperthyroidism and ophthalmopathy. The source material, RNA transcripts, was used to amplify TCR beta CDR3 regions. Carried out on the TCR CDR3, a first-round RT-PCR used the HTBI primer set. From the multiplex PCR reads, TCRdb called clonotypes with MiXCR, one entry per CDR3 protein. The sample has about 380,000 distinct CDR3 sequences, around 14% seen once. The CDR3 length is 14 residues. CDR1 and CDR2 from the germline V gene are SSHAT and FNYEAQ (reference sequence).

This TCR was recovered from a woman aged 60-70 years with Graves' hyperthyroidism. The material sequenced was blood. V is TRBV7-7 and J is TRBJ2-5; tentatively, D is TRBD2 (6 bases). The chain's CDR3 is CASSLAVARETQYF. In nucleotides, the CDR3 is TGTGCTAGCAGCTTAGCGGTAGCGCGGGAGACCCAGTACTTC.